This T cell receptor beta chain comes out of a study of T cells in Graves' hyperthyroidism and ophthalmopathy (dated by TCRdb to the late 2010s). With regard to the full study: Peripheral blood samples were taken at initial diagnosis, before any treatment was given. The paper reports TCR Vbeta CDR3 sequencing of roughly 140 peripheral blood samples: 43 ophthalmopathy, some 80 hyperthyroidism and 17 progressor patients. Following sampling, methimazole starting at 30 mg daily was given to hyperthyroidism patients, and high-dose intravenous methylprednisolone was given to ophthalmopathy patients. Whether ophthalmopathy could be predicted prospectively was tested in an independent validation cohort made up of 18 to 20 hyperthyroidism patients plus 17 patients who later progressed to ophthalmopathy. Thyroid tissue and blood T-cell repertoires from several Graves' hyperthyroidism patients were also compared in the study. The approximately 90 discovery patients were divided at random into training and test sets in a 7:3 ratio. To identify TCR V-J signatures that set the groups apart, the researchers used a discovery cohort of approximately 98 patients, made up of roughly 40 with Graves' ophthalmopathy and some 56 with stable Graves' hyperthyroidism.

Inclusive of the bounding cysteine and phenylalanine, the CDR3 is 14 residues long. Only the CDR3 part of the read is kept: 42 bases, read in frame from the first base. Taken from the germline V gene, the CDR1 and CDR2 loops are MRHNA and SNTAGT. After removal of 3 bases from V and 5 bases from J, the junction retains 3 bases not matched to a gene. On this clonotype itself: The antigen this receptor binds is unknown. The record has no base qualities; no much larger clone is one base away.

The hyperthyroidism patients were between 18 and 65 years old and newly diagnosed, with a disease duration of less than 2 months. Any patient with an uncontrolled infection, another autoimmune disease, pregnancy or lactation was excluded. Diagnoses relied on clinical symptoms, serum thyroxine and TRAb, thyroid ultrasound and orbital computed tomography. Blood from progressor patients was collected at the time of first diagnosis with hyperthyroidism, before any ophthalmopathy symptoms had appeared. Ficoll-Paque density gradient centrifugation was used to isolate PBMCs from 9.5 to 10 ml of fresh peripheral blood. Progressor patients were first diagnosed with Graves' hyperthyroidism and then developed ophthalmopathy during follow-up. Total RNA was extracted using Trizol reagent, and RNA quality was assessed on an Agilent 2100 Bioanalyzer. What the authors observed across the whole study: In validation, the model predicted progression to ophthalmopathy a median of 6.5 months before onset, with roughly 70% sensitivity and about 72% specificity. A model built on a 13 V-J signature distinguished ophthalmopathy from stable hyperthyroidism, reaching around 88% sensitivity and approximately 83% specificity in cross-validation and 80%/75% in testing. No statistical method was used to set the sample size in advance, and investigators knew the group allocation. Most expanded thyroid clonotypes (frequency above 0.001) were also found in blood, which suggests that blood repertoires may mirror thyroid immune responses.

The TCR beta CDR3 regions were amplified from RNA transcripts. The TCR CDR3 was subjected to a first round of RT-PCR using the HTBI primer set and the Qiagen OneStep RT-PCR kit. The libraries were constructed in a second round of multiplex PCR and then size-selected and purified. The libraries were sequenced on an Illumina HiSeq2000 using paired-end 100 bp reads. Processing in the source paper ran as follows. SOAPnuke was used to process the raw data, removing reads that contained adapters or uncalled bases, had a mean Phred below 15, or lacked an exact match to the constant primer or identifier. COPE v1.2.5 was used to merge the high-quality paired reads, and each unique nucleotide sequence was defined as a clonotype. MiTCR v1.1 was used to align clonotypes to the IMGT TRBV, TRBD and TRBJ reference segments. The analysis was restricted to V-J combinations with a frequency above 0.0001, which together covered 99% to 99.2% of the repertoires. The TCS score was defined as the ratio of F50 (clonal expansion) to E x V (chaos), calculated using BLOSUM62-based TCRdist between CDR3 peptides within each V-J. Welch's t-statistics and random forest reduced 514 V-J features to about 13, which were used in a naive Bayes classifier (R e1071). Through fastp at Q25 and MiXCR, TCRdb rebuilt clones from the public reads, retaining in-frame beta chains. Merged by CDR3 protein, the rows form single entries marked with the most common genes and DNA. Here the V and J calls rest on TCRdb's processing, not on the authors' analysis. Recorded for this sample are 250,000 to 300,000 distinct CDR3 sequences; nearly 15% of them occurred a single time. The leading ten clones occupy under 35% of the sample.

The chain employs TRBV6-4 and TRBJ2-7, and 11 bases in between align with TRBD2. Input material: blood. The receptor was isolated from a woman aged 50 to 60 with Graves' hyperthyroidism that later progressed to Graves' ophthalmopathy. The base sequence is TGTGCCAGCAGTGATACTAGCGGGAGTAACGAGCAGTACTTC. Translation gives CASSDTSGSNEQYF.